This entry lists 21 T cell receptor beta chains sequenced from one sample in a study of technical replicates of blood from a few donors. Here immunoSEQ multiplex PCR was the method, and the copy in TCRdb shows in-frame clones only, minus some. Of tens of thousands of clones in the sample, 90% to 95% were seen once. Specimen: T cells isolated from PBMCs. The receptors were sampled from a human donor in good health.

The chain joins TRBV7-9 to TRBJ2-5; 7 nucleotides align to TRBD2. The length of the CDR3 is 15 residues. Germline trimming cut 0 bases from V and 4 bases from J; bases unmatched to any gene: 5. Germline loops: CDR1 SEHNR, CDR2 FQNEAQ (reference sequence). The CDR3 reads CASSLAIQRGETQYF. DNA of the CDR3: TGTGCCAGCAGCTTAGCGATACAGCGGGGAGAGACCCAGTACTTC.

V usage is TRBV25-1 and J usage is TRBJ1-5; no reliable D call. There are 15 residues in the CDR3. The germline gives CDR1 MGHDK, CDR2 SYGVNS. Between the trimmed V and J ends, which lost 3 bases and 2 bases, there was a span of 11 bases. CDR3 DNA: TGTGCCAGCAGTGACGAGGGTGCCGGCAATCAGCCCCAGCATTTT. Amino acid sequence: CASSDEGAGNQPQHF.

This chain uses TRBV11-3 with TRBJ2-2; 7 nucleotides align to TRBD1. The CDR3 spans 15 residues. Germline lookup yields CDR1 SGHNT and CDR2 YENEEA. V lost 4 bases to trimming and J lost 0 bases; unmatched junction nucleotides: 2. CDR3 in DNA: TGTGCCAGCAGCTACGGGACAGCGAACACCGGGGAGCTGTTTTTT. This gives the protein CASSYGTANTGELFF.

This chain joins TRBV5-1 and TRBJ1-1, with 9 bases lining up with TRBD1. V lost 5 bases to trimming and J lost 0 bases; unmatched junction nucleotides: 8. Germline CDR1 SGHRS, CDR2 YFSETQ. The CDR3 runs to 16 residues. The CDR3 reads CASRKRQGGLNTEAFF. The CDR3 DNA reads TGCGCCAGCAGGAAAAGACAGGGGGGATTGAACACTGAAGCTTTCTTT.

V gene TRBV28 combines with J gene TRBJ2-7, with no clear D. Trimming took 3 bases from V and 4 from J, leaving 19 bases between them. CDR1 MDHEN and CDR2 SYDVKM come from the germline V gene. There are 16 residues in the CDR3. The chain's CDR3 is CASSFPAWSGRYEQYF. CDR3 bases: TGTGCCAGCAGTTTCCCGGCCTGGTCGGGTCGGTACGAGCAGTACTTC.

In this sample, this clone turned up once. V is TRBV6-5 and J is TRBJ1-1; 9 nucleotides agree with TRBD1. There are 14 residues in the CDR3. The V gene end was trimmed by 4 bases and the J gene end by 4 bases; junction bases not matched to a gene: 4. The germline CDR1 and CDR2 sequences are MNHEY and SVGAGI. The CDR3: CASSLQGAGTEAFF. The CDR3 bases are TGTGCCAGCAGTTTACAGGGGGCCGGCACTGAAGCTTTCTTT.

The CDR3 region is CASRQTDTGELFF. The CDR3 nucleotides are TGTGCCAGCAGACAAACAGACACCGGGGAGCTGTTTTTT. The V and J genes are TRBV2 and TRBJ2-2; D gene uncertain. V was trimmed by 6 bases and J by 3 bases, leaving 8 bases between them. Germline assignment: CDR1 SNHLY and CDR2 FYNNEI. This CDR3 comprises 13 residues.

This clone is a singleton in its sample. The chain carries TRBV6-1 and TRBJ2-1; 7 nucleotides match TRBD2. This CDR3 region has 18 residues. CDR1 is MNHNS and CDR2 is SASEGT in the germline V gene. With 4 bases clipped from V and 1 base from J, the junction kept 13 bases outside the gene matches. Here the CDR3 DNA reads TGTGCCAGCAGTGTGCTATTCCTAGCGGTGGGGTCCTACAATGAGCAGTTCTTC. Its protein is CASSVLFLAVGSYNEQFF.

This clone was counted once. This chain uses TRBV11-3 with TRBJ2-3; TRBD2 matches 10 bases. CDR1 is SGHNT and CDR2 is YENEEA in the germline V gene. CDR3 length: 15 residues. Trimming at V came to 5 bases and at J to 0 bases, leaving 2 bases not matched to a gene. CDR3 in DNA: TGTGCCAGCAGCCAGCGGGAGGGAAGCACAGATACGCAGTATTTT. It yields the protein CASSQREGSTDTQYF.

This chain joins TRBV7-8 and TRBJ1-3; no definite D call. V was clipped by 2 bases and J by 0 bases, with 8 bases between them. CDR3 length: 15 amino acids. Germline V CDR1 and CDR2: SGHVS, FQNEAQ. The CDR3 reads CASSLYYSSGNTIYF. The CDR3 nucleotides are TGTGCCAGCAGCTTATATTACAGCTCTGGAAACACCATATATTTT. Combining the CDR3 with reference TRBV7-8 and TRBJ1-3 gives the whole variable domain GAGVSQSPRYKVAKRGQDVALRCDPISGHVSLFWYQQALGQGPEFLTYFQNEAQLDKSGLPSDRFFAERPEGSVSTLKIQRTQQEDSAVYLCASSLYYSSGNTIYFGEGSWLTVV.

Here the CDR3 reads CASIGQGLRTDTQYF. The CDR3 nucleotides are TGTGCCAGCATAGGGCAGGGGCTACGCACAGATACGCAGTATTTT. The rearrangement joins TRBV5-6 to TRBJ2-3, with a tentative D call TRBD1 (6 bases). Germline CDR1 SGHDT, CDR2 YYEEEE. The CDR3 totals 15 residues. Deletions cut 6 bases from V and 1 base from J, with 15 bases between.

The chain has TRBV5-6 and TRBJ2-7; the D gene is possibly TRBD2 (5 bases). V lost 2 bases, J lost 6 bases, and 6 bases lay in between. There are 11 residues in the CDR3. The V gene's germline CDR1 is SGHDT and CDR2 YYEEEE. The CDR3, as DNA: TGTGCCAGCAGCTTTAGCGTCGAGCAGTACTTC. Amino acids: CASSFSVEQYF.

This clone has just one count. This chain links TRBV6-1 with TRBJ2-2; 9 nucleotides agree with TRBD1. Trimming took 7 bases from V and 8 from J; bases not matched to a gene: 11. The CDR3 totals 15 residues. Germline-derived CDR1 and CDR2 are MNHNS and SASEGT. CDR3 amino acids: CASNPRDRVAGELFF. CDR3 DNA sequence: TGTGCCAGCAACCCCCGGGACAGGGTGGCGGGGGAGCTGTTTTTT.

V and J are TRBV9 and TRBJ2-1; a possible D gene is TRBD1 (5 bases). The CDR3 totals 13 residues. Trimming stripped 3 bases from V and 9 bases from J, with 13 bases between. Germline V gene data show CDR1 as SGDLS and CDR2 as YYNGEE. CDR3 in amino acids: CASSGGSFVEQFF. CDR3 DNA: TGTGCCAGCAGCGGGGGCTCTTTTGTTGAGCAGTTCTTC.

The DNA for the CDR3 is TGTGCCAGCAGTTCCTTGGGACAGATCTCTGGGGCCAACGTCCTGACTTTC. Its protein product is CASSSLGQISGANVLTF. V usage is TRBV27 and J usage is TRBJ2-6; 7 bases are a match to TRBD1. The CDR3 runs to 17 residues. Germline V gene lookup returns CDR1 MNHEY and CDR2 SMNVEV (reference sequence). V was pared by 4 bases and J by 0 bases, with 6 bases of the junction left unmatched.

V is TRBV2 and J is TRBJ2-1, with TRBD2 matching 12 bases. This CDR3 has 15 amino acids. Germline CDR1 SNHLY, CDR2 FYNNEI. Trimming removed 4 bases from V and 9 bases from J; junction bases left unmatched: 7. The CDR3 region is CASSGTSGRLGEQFF. The CDR3 DNA sequence: TGTGCCAGCAGTGGAACTAGCGGGAGGTTAGGTGAGCAGTTCTTC.

The chain uses TRBV18 and TRBJ2-5; 10 bases fit TRBD2. J lost 3 bases, V lost 6 bases, and 4 bases had no gene match. Germline CDR1 and CDR2: KGHSH and LQKENI. This CDR3 is 14 amino acids long. This CDR3 is CASSRTSGEETQYF. The CDR3 DNA reads TGTGCCAGCTCCCGGACTAGCGGTGAAGAGACCCAGTACTTC.

This chain uses TRBV28 with TRBJ2-7; 9 bases are a match to TRBD1. Germline CDR1 reads MDHEN; CDR2 reads SYDVKM. V lost 3 bases and J lost 4; bases outside the gene matches: 7. CDR3 length: 15 amino acids. The CDR3 loop is CASSLRGQGLYEQYF. As DNA, the CDR3 is TGTGCCAGCAGTTTGAGGGGACAGGGCTTATACGAGCAGTACTTC.

The V and J genes are TRBV9 and TRBJ1-1, with TRBD1 matching 8 bases. Germline values: CDR1 SGDLS, CDR2 YYNGEE. The CDR3 is made up of 13 amino acids. The V and J ends lost 0 bases and 8 bases, in that order; junction bases with no gene match: 3. DNA for the CDR3: TGTGCCAGCAGCGTAGAAGACAGGGGCGAAGCTTTCTTT. Translated, it gives CASSVEDRGEAFF.

The chain combines TRBV7-9 with TRBJ1-1; D ambiguous. CDR3 length: 13 residues. V shed 2 bases and J shed 3 bases, with 7 bases lying between them. CDR1 and CDR2 (germline): SEHNR, FQNEAQ (reference sequence). In DNA, the CDR3 is TGTGCCAGCAGCTTATCGGCGGACACTGAAGCTTTCTTT. It is translated as CASSLSADTEAFF.

The gene calls are TRBV11-2 and TRBJ1-3; no reliable D call. The V gene's germline CDR1 is SGHAT and CDR2 FQNNGV. This CDR3 has 11 residues. V lost 1 base, J lost 9 bases, and 4 bases lay in between. This CDR3 reads CASSLAVTIYF. CDR3 nucleotides: TGTGCCAGCAGCTTAGCAGTCACCATATATTTT.